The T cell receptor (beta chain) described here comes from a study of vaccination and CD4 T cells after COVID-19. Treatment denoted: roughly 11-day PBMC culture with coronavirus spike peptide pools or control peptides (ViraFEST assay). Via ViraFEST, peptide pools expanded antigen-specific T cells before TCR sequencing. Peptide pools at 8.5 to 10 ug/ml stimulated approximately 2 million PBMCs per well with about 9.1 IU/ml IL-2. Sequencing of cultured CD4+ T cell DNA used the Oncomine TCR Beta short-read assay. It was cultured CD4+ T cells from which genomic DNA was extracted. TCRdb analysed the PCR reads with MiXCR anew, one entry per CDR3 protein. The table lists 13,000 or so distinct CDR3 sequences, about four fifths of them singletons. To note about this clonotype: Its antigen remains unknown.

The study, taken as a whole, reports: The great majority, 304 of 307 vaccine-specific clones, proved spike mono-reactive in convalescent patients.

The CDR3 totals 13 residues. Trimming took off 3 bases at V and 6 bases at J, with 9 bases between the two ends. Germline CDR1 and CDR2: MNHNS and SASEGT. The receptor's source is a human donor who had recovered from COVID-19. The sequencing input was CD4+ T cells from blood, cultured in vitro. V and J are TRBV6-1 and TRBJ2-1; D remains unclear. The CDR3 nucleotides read TGTGCCAGCAGTGACTCTGAGGTCAATGAGCAGTTCTTC. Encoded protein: CASSDSEVNEQFF.